This entry lists 25 T cell receptor beta chains sequenced from one sample in a study of cytomegalovirus exposure and HLA in healthy donors (dated 2017 in TCRdb). Library prep was done by the immunoSEQ multiplex PCR assay. TCRdb took this table from immuneACCESS and kept in-frame rearrangements with V and J called. Such tables lack part of the clones; where checked against another copy, unresolved V genes explain under half of the gap, and the rest is unexplained. The sample table holds about 65,000 clones, of which 90% to 95% were seen once. The ten top clones hold roughly 1.3% of the sample. The specimen was PBMCs. Receptor source: a woman under 30 in good health and CMV-seronegative.

The V and J genes are TRBV4-1 and TRBJ2-3; possibly TRBD2 for D (6 bases). The V gene lost 0 bases and the J gene lost 3 bases, with 13 bases spanning the gap. CDR3 length: 16 residues. The germline gives CDR1 MGHRA, CDR2 YSYEKL. CDR3 nucleotides: TGCGCCAGCAGCCAAGATATGGAGGGTCGGACAGATACGCAGTATTTT. This sequence encodes CASSQDMEGRTDTQYF.

In this sample, this clone turned up once. This sequence joins TRBV4-3 and TRBJ2-5; 10 positions match TRBD2. This CDR3 is built from 17 residues. CDR1 is LGHNA and CDR2 is YSLEER in the germline V gene. V shed 1 base, J shed 4 bases, and the junction held 9 bases outside the gene matches. The CDR3 sequence is CASSQGGAGGPGETQYF. The CDR3 DNA reads TGCGCCAGCAGCCAAGGGGGAGCGGGAGGGCCTGGAGAGACCCAGTACTTC.

Here the CDR3 reads CASSSTGTAVNEKLFF. CDR3 in DNA: TGTGCCAGCAGTTCTACGGGGACAGCTGTTAATGAAAAACTGTTTTTT. This chain joins TRBV27 and TRBJ1-4; TRBD1 agrees at 7 bases. Per the germline V gene, CDR1 is MNHEY and CDR2 is SMNVEV (reference sequence). The CDR3 is 16 residues long. J was trimmed by 4 bases and V by 4 bases; bases with no gene match: 9.

This chain uses TRBV10-1 with TRBJ2-3; 7 bases are a match to TRBD1. The CDR3 loop spans 14 amino acids. J lost 6 bases, V lost 5 bases, and 8 bases had no gene match. In germline, CDR1 is WNHNN, CDR2 SYGVQD (reference sequence). The CDR3 here is CASSPRQGSDTQYF. CDR3 nucleotide sequence: TGCGCCAGCAGTCCCCGACAGGGTTCCGATACGCAGTATTTT.

J is TRBJ2-7 and V is TRBV7-9; 9 nucleotides align to TRBD1. This CDR3 spans 16 amino acids. V lost 3 bases, J lost 1 base, and 7 bases stayed unmatched. The germline V gene encodes CDR1 SEHNR and CDR2 FQNEAQ (reference sequence). This CDR3 is CASSFLTGQGSYEQYF. CDR3 in DNA: TGTGCCAGCAGCTTTCTTACGGGACAGGGATCCTACGAGCAGTACTTC.

The chain employs TRBV6-5 and TRBJ2-1; TRBD1 aligns across 11 bases. Losses at the gene ends were 5 bases for V and 6 bases for J; bases not matched to a gene: 6. In germline, CDR1 is MNHEY, CDR2 SVGAGI. This CDR3 contains 15 residues. The CDR3 nucleotides read TGTGCCAGCAGTACAGCCGGGACAGGGGGCAATGAGCAGTTCTTC. Protein product: CASSTAGTGGNEQFF.

This clone was recorded only once. This chain joins TRBV5-1 and TRBJ2-3, with TRBD1 identical over 9 bases. This CDR3 comprises 15 residues. The V segment lost 4 bases and the J segment 0 bases; nucleotides outside the gene matches: 3. Germline CDR1 and CDR2: SGHRS and YFSETQ. The chain's CDR3 is CASSVGQGSTDTQYF. DNA for the CDR3: TGCGCCAGCAGCGTGGGACAGGGAAGCACAGATACGCAGTATTTT.

This clone occurred once. The sample carries other DNA sequences with the same CDR3. CDR3 coding DNA: TGTGCCAGCAGCTTGGGCAGTGAAGCTTTCTTT. Translation gives CASSLGSEAFF. This chain links TRBV5-6 with TRBJ1-1; D is uncertain. V was cut by 0 bases and J by 7 bases, with 4 bases left in between. CDR1 is SGHDT, CDR2 YYEEEE, per germline. The CDR3 runs 11 residues. The whole variable domain, filled in from reference TRBV5-6 and TRBJ1-1, reads DAGVTQSPTHLIKTRGQQVTLRCSPKSGHDTVSWYQQALGQGPQFIFQYYEEEERQRGNFPDRFSGHQFPNYSSELNVNALLLGDSALYLCASSLGSEAFFGQGTRLTVV.

The chain joins TRBV2 to TRBJ1-2, with TRBD1 identical over 7 bases. This CDR3 has 12 amino acids. From germline, CDR1 is SNHLY and CDR2 FYNNEI. V gave up 9 bases and J gave up 2 bases; unmatched junction bases: 3. CDR3 residues: CARGTANYGYTF. The DNA for the CDR3 is TGTGCCAGAGGGACAGCAAACTATGGCTACACCTTC.

The chain has TRBV11-2 and TRBJ2-3; D possibly corresponds to TRBD1 (7 bases). Germline CDR1 is SGHAT and CDR2 is FQNNGV. Deletions cut 3 bases from V and 3 bases from J, with 13 bases between. This CDR3 has 15 amino acids. CDR3 in amino acids: CASSFGTAGTDTQYF. The CDR3, as DNA: TGTGCCAGCAGCTTTGGGACAGCGGGTACAGATACGCAGTATTTT.

The chain links TRBV30 to TRBJ1-1; 12 bases agree with TRBD1. Trimming at V came to 0 bases and at J to 6 bases, leaving 8 bases not matched to a gene. The CDR3 extends over 16 amino acids. From germline, CDR1 is GTSNPN and CDR2 SVGIG (reference sequence). The CDR3 region is CAWSVVGTGGSAEAFF. The CDR3 region has the DNA TGTGCCTGGAGTGTCGTCGGGACAGGGGGCTCCGCTGAAGCTTTCTTT.

Here the CDR3 DNA reads TGTGCCAGCACGGAGTCCTTCTCCTACAATGAGCAGTTCTTC. This gives the protein CASTESFSYNEQFF. J is TRBJ2-1 and V is TRBV6-4; D remains ambiguous. Between the trimmed V and J ends, which lost 7 bases and 0 bases, there was a span of 10 bases. The CDR3 loop spans 14 amino acids. The germline gives CDR1 MRHNA, CDR2 SNTAGT.

This clone occurred once. The chain couples TRBV10-1 to TRBJ2-3; TRBD2 matches 7 bases. Germline trimming cut 3 bases from V and 0 bases from J; bases unmatched to any gene: 3. In germline, CDR1 is WNHNN, CDR2 SYGVQD (reference sequence). The CDR3 consists of 15 residues. CDR3 DNA sequence: TGCGCCAGCAGTGATAGCGGGCTTAGCACAGATACGCAGTATTTT. Protein: CASSDSGLSTDTQYF.

The J gene is TRBJ2-2, the V gene TRBV28; possible D gene TRBD2, 5 bases. Germline V gene data show CDR1 as MDHEN and CDR2 as SYDVKM. Trimming took off 6 bases at V and 2 bases at J, with 13 bases between the two ends. There are 15 residues in the CDR3. CDR3 loop: CASSWRTGNTGELFF. CDR3 DNA sequence: TGTGCCAGCAGCTGGAGGACTGGCAACACCGGGGAGCTGTTTTTT.

The V gene is TRBV7-2, the J gene TRBJ2-1, with D perhaps TRBD2 (5 bases). The CDR3 loop spans 12 amino acids. CDR1 is SGHTA and CDR2 is FQGNSA in the germline V gene. Trimming shortened V by 6 bases and J by 10 bases, and 13 bases separated the two germline ends. The CDR3: CASSRLTVEQFF. In nucleotides, the CDR3 is TGTGCCAGCAGTCGACTAACGGTCGAGCAGTTCTTC.

V gene TRBV4-1 combines with J gene TRBJ2-3; D is perhaps TRBD2 (6 bases). The CDR3 is made up of 17 amino acids. Per germline, CDR1 MGHRA and CDR2 YSYEKL. The V end lost 0 bases, the J end lost 2 bases, and 15 bases lay between the germline ends. CDR3 in amino acids: CASSQEGSLAATDTQYF. In nucleotides, the CDR3 is TGCGCCAGCAGCCAAGAAGGTTCACTAGCAGCCACAGATACGCAGTATTTT.

The rearrangement links TRBV30 to TRBJ2-5, with D maybe TRBD2 (5 bases). V dropped 3 bases and J dropped 6 bases, with 17 bases sitting between them. The V gene's germline CDR1 is GTSNPN and CDR2 SVGIG (reference sequence). The CDR3 runs 14 residues. The CDR3 coding sequence is TGTGCCTGGAGAAAGAGGGAGATGACAAAGACCCAGTACTTC. It codes for CAWRKREMTKTQYF.

This rearrangement joins TRBV11-3 to TRBJ1-4; no firm D call. The ends were cut back, 8 bases at V and 8 bases at J, with 18 bases in the middle. Germline V gene data show CDR1 as SGHNT and CDR2 as YENEEA. There are 14 residues in the CDR3. The CDR3 is CASANSNREEKLFF. Here the CDR3 DNA reads TGTGCCAGCGCGAACTCTAACCGGGAGGAAAAACTGTTTTTT.

The rearrangement uses TRBV12-5 and TRBJ2-7; D gene ambiguous. The V gene lost 5 bases and the J gene lost 2 bases, with 13 bases spanning the gap. The CDR3 contains 14 residues. Germline lookup yields CDR1 LGHNT and CDR2 FRNRAP. Here the CDR3 reads CASGTRVPPYEQYF. Written as DNA, the CDR3 is TGTGCTAGTGGTACCCGGGTCCCACCCTACGAGCAGTACTTC.

The chain is built from TRBV30 and TRBJ2-5; possibly TRBD1 for D (8 bases). The germline V gene has CDR1 GTSNPN and CDR2 SVGIG (reference sequence). The CDR3 consists of 15 residues. The germline V and J ends were trimmed by 1 base and 7 bases, with 19 bases remaining between them. The CDR3 reads CAWSGPGGTGGTQYF. The CDR3 DNA sequence: TGTGCCTGGAGTGGCCCAGGGGGCACGGGAGGGACCCAGTACTTC.

The J gene is TRBJ2-3, the V gene TRBV5-6, with D unresolved. The CDR3 is made up of 16 amino acids. V was trimmed by 2 bases and J by 0 bases, leaving 13 bases between them. CDR1 and CDR2 (germline): SGHDT, YYEEEE. This CDR3 is CASSFLEFTSTDTQYF. The CDR3 bases are TGTGCCAGCAGCTTTCTCGAGTTCACTAGCACAGATACGCAGTATTTT. Supplemented by reference TRBV5-6 and TRBJ2-3, the full variable domain reads DAGVTQSPTHLIKTRGQQVTLRCSPKSGHDTVSWYQQALGQGPQFIFQYYEEEERQRGNFPDRFSGHQFPNYSSELNVNALLLGDSALYLCASSFLEFTSTDTQYFGPGTRLTVL.

The chain is built from TRBV7-9 and TRBJ1-1; 7 bases fit TRBD1. Germline CDR1 and CDR2: SEHNR and FQNEAQ (reference sequence). The V and J ends lost 5 bases and 0 bases, in that order; junction bases with no gene match: 6. The CDR3 loop spans 15 amino acids. In DNA form, the CDR3 reads TGTGCCAGCAGCCGGGGGACAGCTATGAACACTGAAGCTTTCTTT. Translation: CASSRGTAMNTEAFF.

Concerning this clone: Other DNA sequences in this sample translate to the same CDR3. As DNA, the CDR3 is TGTGCCAGCAGTTACGGCCCGAACACTGAAGCTTTCTTT. Translated: CASSYGPNTEAFF. The J gene is TRBJ1-1, the V gene TRBV6-5; D gene unclear. This CDR3 spans 13 amino acids. Per germline, CDR1 MNHEY and CDR2 SVGAGI. Trimming cost V 2 bases and J 1 base, with 5 bases left between them.

The chain couples TRBV27 to TRBJ2-1; 7 bases agree with TRBD2. The CDR3 runs 15 residues. V dropped 5 bases and J dropped 6; count of bases not matched to a gene: 10. CDR1 and CDR2 (germline): MNHEY, SMNVEV (reference sequence). In nucleotides, the CDR3 is TGTGCCAGCAGTCCCAGGGAGGGCGTTATCAATGAGCAGTTCTTC. This gives the protein CASSPREGVINEQFF.

The chain recombines TRBV27 with TRBJ1-5; a possible D gene is TRBD1 (5 bases). The CDR3 totals 15 residues. V was trimmed by 4 bases and J by 4 bases, leaving 14 bases between them. Germline V gene sequence: CDR1 MNHEY, CDR2 SMNVEV (reference sequence). The CDR3 region is CASSSQVGVNQPQHF. The CDR3 DNA reads TGTGCCAGCAGTTCACAGGTAGGGGTAAATCAGCCCCAGCATTTT.